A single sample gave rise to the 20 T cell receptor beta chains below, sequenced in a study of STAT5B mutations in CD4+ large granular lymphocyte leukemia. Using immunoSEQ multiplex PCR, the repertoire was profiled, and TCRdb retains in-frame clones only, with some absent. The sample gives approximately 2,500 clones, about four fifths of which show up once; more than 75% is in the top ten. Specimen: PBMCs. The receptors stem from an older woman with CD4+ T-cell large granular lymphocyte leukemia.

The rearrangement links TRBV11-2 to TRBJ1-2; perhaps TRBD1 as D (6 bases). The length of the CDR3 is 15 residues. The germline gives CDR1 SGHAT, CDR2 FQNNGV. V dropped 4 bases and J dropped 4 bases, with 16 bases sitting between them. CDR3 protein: CASSWGRGGGYGYTF. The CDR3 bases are TGTGCCAGCAGCTGGGGACGGGGGGGCGGCTATGGCTACACCTTC.

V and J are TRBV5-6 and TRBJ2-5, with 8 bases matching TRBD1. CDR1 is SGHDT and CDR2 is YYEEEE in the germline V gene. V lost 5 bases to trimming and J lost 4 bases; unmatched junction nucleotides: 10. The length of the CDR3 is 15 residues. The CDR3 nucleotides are TGTGCCAGCAGTCGGGTCAGGACAGGGCGAGAGACCCAGTACTTC. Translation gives CASSRVRTGRETQYF.

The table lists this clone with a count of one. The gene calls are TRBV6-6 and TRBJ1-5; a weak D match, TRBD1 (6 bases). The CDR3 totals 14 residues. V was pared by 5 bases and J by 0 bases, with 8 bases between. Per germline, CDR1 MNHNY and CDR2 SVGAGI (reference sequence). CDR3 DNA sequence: TGTGCCAGCAGTACAGGGTATAGCAATCAGCCCCAGCATTTT. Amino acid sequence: CASSTGYSNQPQHF.

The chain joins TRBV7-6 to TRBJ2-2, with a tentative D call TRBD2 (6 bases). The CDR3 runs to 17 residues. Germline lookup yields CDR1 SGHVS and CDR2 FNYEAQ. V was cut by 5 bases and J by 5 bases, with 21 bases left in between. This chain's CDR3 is CASSPLRDLINTGELFF. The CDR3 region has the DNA TGTGCCAGCAGCCCGTTGCGGGACCTTATAAATACCGGGGAGCTGTTTTTT.

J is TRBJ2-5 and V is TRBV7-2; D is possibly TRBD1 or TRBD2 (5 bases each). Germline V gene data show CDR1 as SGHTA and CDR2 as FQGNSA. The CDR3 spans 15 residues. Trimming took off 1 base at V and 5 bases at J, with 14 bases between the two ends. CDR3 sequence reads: CASSLVDTERETQYF. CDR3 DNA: TGTGCCAGCAGCTTAGTGGACACGGAGCGGGAGACCCAGTACTTC. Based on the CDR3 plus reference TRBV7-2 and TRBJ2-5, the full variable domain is GAGVSQSPSNKVTEKGKDVELRCDPISGHTALYWYRQSLGQGLEFLIYFQGNSAPDKSGLPSDRFSAERTGGSVSTLTIQRTQQEDSAVYLCASSLVDTERETQYFGPGTRLLVL.

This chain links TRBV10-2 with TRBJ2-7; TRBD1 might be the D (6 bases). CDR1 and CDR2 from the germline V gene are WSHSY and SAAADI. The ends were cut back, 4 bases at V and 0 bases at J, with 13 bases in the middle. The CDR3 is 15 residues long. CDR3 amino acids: CASSGLTGRSYEQYF. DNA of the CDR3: TGCGCCAGCAGTGGGCTGACAGGCCGCTCCTACGAGCAGTACTTC.

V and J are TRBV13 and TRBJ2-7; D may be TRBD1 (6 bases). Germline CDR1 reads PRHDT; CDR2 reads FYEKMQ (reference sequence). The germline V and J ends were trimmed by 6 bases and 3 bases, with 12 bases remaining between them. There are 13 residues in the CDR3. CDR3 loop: CASSSGQNYEQYF. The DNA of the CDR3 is TGTGCCAGCAGTTCCGGACAGAACTACGAGCAGTACTTC.

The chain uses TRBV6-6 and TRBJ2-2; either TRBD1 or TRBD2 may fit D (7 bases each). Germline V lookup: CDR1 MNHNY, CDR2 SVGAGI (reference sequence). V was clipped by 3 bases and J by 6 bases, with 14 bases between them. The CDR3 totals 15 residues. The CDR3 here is CASSYGQGGAGELFF. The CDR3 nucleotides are TGTGCCAGCAGTTATGGGCAGGGGGGGGCCGGGGAGCTGTTTTTT.

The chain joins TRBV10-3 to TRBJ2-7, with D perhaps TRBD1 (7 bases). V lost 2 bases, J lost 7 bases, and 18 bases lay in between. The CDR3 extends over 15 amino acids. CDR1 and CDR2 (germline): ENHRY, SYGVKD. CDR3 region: CAISEGRQGRGEQYF. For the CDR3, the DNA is TGTGCCATCAGTGAGGGGAGACAGGGACGGGGGGAGCAGTACTTC.

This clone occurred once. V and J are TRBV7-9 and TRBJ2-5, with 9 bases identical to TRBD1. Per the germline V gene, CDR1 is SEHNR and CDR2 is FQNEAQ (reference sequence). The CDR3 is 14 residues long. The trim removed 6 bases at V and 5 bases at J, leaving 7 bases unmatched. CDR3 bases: TGTGCCAGCAGTACTGGACAGGGGAGGGAGACCCAGTACTTC. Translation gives CASSTGQGRETQYF. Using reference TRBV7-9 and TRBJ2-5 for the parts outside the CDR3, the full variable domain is DTGVSQNPRHKITKRGQNVTFRCDPISEHNRLYWYRQTLGQGPEFLTYFQNEAQLEKSRLLSDRFSAERPKGSFSTLEIQRTEQGDSAMYLCASSTGQGRETQYFGPGTRLLVL.

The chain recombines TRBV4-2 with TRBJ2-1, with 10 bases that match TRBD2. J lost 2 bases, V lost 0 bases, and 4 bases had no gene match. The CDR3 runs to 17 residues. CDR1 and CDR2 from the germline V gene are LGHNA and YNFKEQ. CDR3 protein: CASSQELAGGTYNEQFF. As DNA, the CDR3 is TGTGCCAGCAGCCAAGAGTTAGCGGGGGGCACCTACAATGAGCAGTTCTTC.

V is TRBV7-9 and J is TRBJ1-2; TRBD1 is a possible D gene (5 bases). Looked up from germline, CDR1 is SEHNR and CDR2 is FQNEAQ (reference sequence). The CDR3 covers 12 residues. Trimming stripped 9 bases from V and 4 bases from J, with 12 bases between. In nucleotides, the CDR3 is TGTGCCAGTGCCCAGGGCGCCTATGGCTACACCTTC. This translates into CASAQGAYGYTF.

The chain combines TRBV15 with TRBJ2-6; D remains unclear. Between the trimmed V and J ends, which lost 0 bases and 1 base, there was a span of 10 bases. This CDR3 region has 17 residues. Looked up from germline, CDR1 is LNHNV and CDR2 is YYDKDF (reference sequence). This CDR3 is CATSRDLSLSGANVLTF. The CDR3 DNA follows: TGTGCCACCAGCAGAGATTTGTCCTTATCTGGGGCCAACGTCCTGACTTTC.

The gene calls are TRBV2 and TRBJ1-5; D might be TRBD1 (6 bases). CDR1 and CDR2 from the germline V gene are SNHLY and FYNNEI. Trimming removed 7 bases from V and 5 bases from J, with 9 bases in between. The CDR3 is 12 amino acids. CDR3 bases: TGTGCCAGCACCAGGGGAGATCAGCCCCAGCATTTT. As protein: CASTRGDQPQHF.

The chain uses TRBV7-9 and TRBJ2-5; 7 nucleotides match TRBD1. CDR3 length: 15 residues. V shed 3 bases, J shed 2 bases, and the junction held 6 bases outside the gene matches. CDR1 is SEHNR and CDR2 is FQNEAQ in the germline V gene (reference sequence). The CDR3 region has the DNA TGTGCCAGCAGCTTGCCGGGACAGACTCAAGAGACCCAGTACTTC. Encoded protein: CASSLPGQTQETQYF.

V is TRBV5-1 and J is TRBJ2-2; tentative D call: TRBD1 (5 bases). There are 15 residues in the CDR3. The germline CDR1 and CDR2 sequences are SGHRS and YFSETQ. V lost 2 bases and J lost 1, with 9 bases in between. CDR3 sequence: CASSFAGMNTGELFF. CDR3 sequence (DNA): TGCGCCAGCAGCTTCGCAGGGATGAACACCGGGGAGCTGTTTTTT.

CDR3 in amino acids: CASRNDLNTEAFF. Here the CDR3 DNA reads TGTGCCAGCAGAAACGACCTCAACACTGAAGCTTTCTTT. The chain combines TRBV27 with TRBJ1-1; D gene ambiguous. The CDR3 runs to 13 residues. The V end lost 6 bases, the J end lost 2 bases, and 10 bases lay between the germline ends. The V gene's germline CDR1 is MNHEY and CDR2 SMNVEV (reference sequence).

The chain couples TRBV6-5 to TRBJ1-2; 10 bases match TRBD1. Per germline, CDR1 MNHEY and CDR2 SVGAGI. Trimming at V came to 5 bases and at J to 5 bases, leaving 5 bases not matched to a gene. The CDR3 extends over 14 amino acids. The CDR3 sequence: CASSKPGQGYGYTF. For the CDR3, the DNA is TGTGCCAGCAGTAAGCCGGGACAGGGGTATGGCTACACCTTC.

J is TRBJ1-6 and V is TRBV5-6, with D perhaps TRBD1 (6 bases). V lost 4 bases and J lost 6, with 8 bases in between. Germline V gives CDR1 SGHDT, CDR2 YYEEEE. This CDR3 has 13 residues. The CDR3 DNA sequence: TGTGCCAGCAGCATACAGGGTAATTCACCCCTCCACTTT. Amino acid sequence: CASSIQGNSPLHF.

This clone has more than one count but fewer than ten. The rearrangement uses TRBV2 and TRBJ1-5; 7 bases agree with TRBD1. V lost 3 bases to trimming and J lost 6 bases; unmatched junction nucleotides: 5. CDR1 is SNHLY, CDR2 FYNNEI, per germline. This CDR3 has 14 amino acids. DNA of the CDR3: TGTGCCAGCAGTGACAGGGGGGTCGGTCAGCCCCAGCATTTT. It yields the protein CASSDRGVGQPQHF.